Each of the 11 T cell receptor beta chains below was sequenced from the same sample in a study of T cell changes during pregnancy in multiple sclerosis. The method was immunoSEQ multiplex PCR; TCRdb's version includes in-frame clones alone and lacks a portion of them. Of about 33,000 clones listed, roughly nine tenths were seen once; the top ten hold approximately 2.6%. Sequencing was performed on CD4+ T cells from peripheral blood mononuclear cells, taken in the third trimester of pregnancy. The receptors originated from a female donor in good health, enrolled as a control in a pregnancy study.

This chain uses TRBV4-2 with TRBJ1-3; 7 nucleotides match TRBD1. The CDR3 sequence is 17 residues long. Germline V gene sequence: CDR1 LGHNA, CDR2 YNFKEQ. V lost 0 bases to trimming and J lost 6 bases; unmatched junction nucleotides: 11. The DNA for the CDR3 is TGTGCCAGCAGCCAAGATCGGCAGGCAGGGACAGTAAACACCATATATTTT. It is translated as CASSQDRQAGTVNTIYF.

The rearrangement uses TRBV29-1 and TRBJ1-1; TRBD1 agrees at 7 bases. The CDR3 has 17 amino acids. Germline V gene sequence: CDR1 SQVTM, CDR2 ANQGSEA. V lost 4 bases and J lost 4; bases outside the gene matches: 18. Here the CDR3 DNA reads TGCAGCGTTGGGATGGGTACAGGGGCGCAGGTTCCCACTGAAGCTTTCTTT. It codes for CSVGMGTGAQVPTEAFF. Supplemented by reference TRBV29-1 and TRBJ1-1, the full variable domain reads SAVISQKPSRDICQRGTSLTIQCQVDSQVTMMFWYRQQPGQSLTLIATANQGSEATYESGFVIDKFPISRPNLTFSTLTVSNMSPEDSSIYLCSVGMGTGAQVPTEAFFGQGTRLTVV.

The chain carries TRBV7-2 and TRBJ2-3, with 10 bases aligning to TRBD2. The CDR3 covers 18 residues. V lost 3 bases to trimming and J lost 1 base; unmatched junction nucleotides: 10. Per the germline V gene, CDR1 is SGHTA and CDR2 is FQGNSA. The CDR3 region is CASSFGLAAQIRTDTQYF. The CDR3 bases are TGTGCCAGCAGCTTCGGACTAGCGGCCCAGATTCGCACAGATACGCAGTATTTT.

This chain connects TRBV7-7 to TRBJ2-3, with 13 bases that match TRBD2. The V segment lost 3 bases and the J segment 3 bases; nucleotides outside the gene matches: 0. This CDR3 is built from 15 residues. Germline values: CDR1 SSHAT, CDR2 FNYEAQ (reference sequence). CDR3 loop: CASSLGLAGTDTQYF. CDR3 DNA sequence: TGTGCCAGCAGCTTGGGACTAGCGGGGACAGATACGCAGTATTTT.

V gene TRBV2 combines with J gene TRBJ1-1; 9 nucleotides line up with TRBD1. The CDR3 contains 15 residues. Germline values: CDR1 SNHLY, CDR2 FYNNEI. Unmatched junction bases numbered 8, after V lost 4 bases and J lost 5 bases. For the CDR3, the DNA is TGTGCCAGCAGTGGTCCGGGACAGGGTGTAACTGAAGCTTTCTTT. Encoded protein: CASSGPGQGVTEAFF.

This chain uses TRBV27 with TRBJ2-7, with 10 bases matching TRBD2. Germline V gene data show CDR1 as MNHEY and CDR2 as SMNVEV (reference sequence). The CDR3 totals 15 residues. V lost 6 bases and J lost 5; bases outside the gene matches: 10. Here the CDR3 DNA reads TGTGCCAGCAGCCCGCCCCTAGCGGGGGTCAACGAGCAGTACTTC. It specifies CASSPPLAGVNEQYF.

The rearrangement uses TRBV25-1 and TRBJ2-5; TRBD2 aligns across 7 bases. Germline lookup yields CDR1 MGHDK and CDR2 SYGVNS. After removal of 6 bases from V and 4 bases from J, the junction contained 5 bases not matched to a gene. This CDR3 region has 13 residues. The CDR3 here is CASSVWGGETQYF. The DNA for the CDR3 is TGTGCCAGCAGCGTTTGGGGGGGAGAGACCCAGTACTTC.

The V and J genes are TRBV19 and TRBJ2-2, with a possible D match to TRBD1 (6 bases). The germline V and J ends were trimmed by 6 bases and 6 bases, with 11 bases remaining between them. This CDR3 spans 13 amino acids. Germline CDR1 LNHDA, CDR2 SQIVND (reference sequence). This CDR3 is CASSLGQPGELFF. Written as DNA, the CDR3 is TGTGCCAGTAGCCTAGGACAGCCCGGGGAGCTGTTTTTT.

This rearrangement joins TRBV19 to TRBJ1-2, with D possibly being TRBD1 (6 bases). The CDR3 is 13 amino acids. Trimming removed 3 bases from V and 2 bases from J, with 7 bases in between. Germline CDR1 is LNHDA and CDR2 is SQIVND (reference sequence). This chain's CDR3 is CASSMQGNYGYTF. The CDR3 DNA sequence: TGTGCCAGTAGTATGCAGGGGAACTATGGCTACACCTTC.

The chain combines TRBV4-1 with TRBJ2-6; D unclear. In germline, CDR1 is MGHRA, CDR2 YSYEKL. The germline V and J ends were trimmed by 0 bases and 0 bases, with 6 bases remaining between them. CDR3 length: 16 amino acids. DNA of the CDR3: TGCGCCAGCAGCCAAGATCGGGTCTCTGGGGCCAACGTCCTGACTTTC. This gives the protein CASSQDRVSGANVLTF.

CDR3 DNA: TGTGCCAGCAGCCATTCATCCTCTGGAAACACCATATATTTT. It translates to CASSHSSSGNTIYF. The chain links TRBV16 to TRBJ1-3, with D unclear. Germline lookup yields CDR1 KGHSY and CDR2 FQNENV. This CDR3 region has 14 residues. The germline V and J ends were trimmed by 3 bases and 0 bases, with 6 bases remaining between them.